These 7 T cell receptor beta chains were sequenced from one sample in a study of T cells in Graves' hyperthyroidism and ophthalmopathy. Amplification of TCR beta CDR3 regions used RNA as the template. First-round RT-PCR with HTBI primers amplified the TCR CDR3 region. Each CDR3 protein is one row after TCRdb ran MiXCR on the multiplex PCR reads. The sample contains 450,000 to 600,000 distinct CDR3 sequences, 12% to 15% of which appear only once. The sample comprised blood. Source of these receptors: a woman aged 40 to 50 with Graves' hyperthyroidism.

CDR3 in amino acids: CASSRRSSWQGSSYEQYF. CDR3 coding DNA: TGTGCCAGCAGCCGAAGGAGTAGTTGGCAGGGAAGCTCCTACGAGCAGTACTTC. The chain joins TRBV6-1 to TRBJ2-7, with D perhaps TRBD1 (5 bases). The germline V gene encodes CDR1 MNHNS and CDR2 SASEGT. V was pared by 6 bases and J by 0 bases, with 24 bases between. This CDR3 contains 18 residues.

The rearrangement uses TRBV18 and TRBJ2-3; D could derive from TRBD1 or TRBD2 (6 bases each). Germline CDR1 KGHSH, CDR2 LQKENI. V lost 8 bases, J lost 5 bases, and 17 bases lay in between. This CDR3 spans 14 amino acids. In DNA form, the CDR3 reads TGTGCCAGCAGCGTAGGGGGGCAAGGAGATACGCAGTATTTT. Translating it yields CASSVGGQGDTQYF.

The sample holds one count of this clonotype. The CDR3, as DNA: TGTGCCAGTAGTATTAGGAGCAGGGGGCTAACAAACAATCAGCCCCAGCATTTT. As protein: CASSIRSRGLTNNQPQHF. The rearrangement joins TRBV19 to TRBJ1-5, with 8 bases aligning to TRBD1. The CDR3 consists of 18 residues. V trimming: 3 bases; J trimming: 3 bases; junction bases outside the gene matches: 13. The germline V gene encodes CDR1 LNHDA and CDR2 SQIVND (reference sequence).

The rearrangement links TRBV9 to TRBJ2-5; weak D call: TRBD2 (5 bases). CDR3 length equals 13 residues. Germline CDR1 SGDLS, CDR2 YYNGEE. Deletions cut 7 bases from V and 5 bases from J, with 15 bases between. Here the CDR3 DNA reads TGTGCCAGCGGAACTAGTGTTCGGGAGACCCAGTACTTC. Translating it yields CASGTSVRETQYF.

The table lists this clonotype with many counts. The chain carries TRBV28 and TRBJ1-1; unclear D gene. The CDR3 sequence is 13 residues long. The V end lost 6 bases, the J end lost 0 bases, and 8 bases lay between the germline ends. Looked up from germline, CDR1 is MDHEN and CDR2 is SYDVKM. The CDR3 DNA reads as TGTGCCAGCAGACAGCTAATGAACACTGAAGCTTTCTTT. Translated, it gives CASRQLMNTEAFF.

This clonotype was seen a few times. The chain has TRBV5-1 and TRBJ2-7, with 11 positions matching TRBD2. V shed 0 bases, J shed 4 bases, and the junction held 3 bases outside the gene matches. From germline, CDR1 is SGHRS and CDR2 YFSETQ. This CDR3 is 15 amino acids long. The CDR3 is CASSLDGTSGYEQYF. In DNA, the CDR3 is TGCGCCAGCAGCTTGGATGGGACTAGCGGATACGAGCAGTACTTC. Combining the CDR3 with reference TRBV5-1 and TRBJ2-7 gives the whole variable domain KAGVTQTPRYLIKTRGQQVTLSCSPISGHRSVSWYQQTPGQGLQFLFEYFSETQRNKGNFPGRFSGRQFSNSRSEMNVSTLELGDSALYLCASSLDGTSGYEQYFGPGTRLTVT.

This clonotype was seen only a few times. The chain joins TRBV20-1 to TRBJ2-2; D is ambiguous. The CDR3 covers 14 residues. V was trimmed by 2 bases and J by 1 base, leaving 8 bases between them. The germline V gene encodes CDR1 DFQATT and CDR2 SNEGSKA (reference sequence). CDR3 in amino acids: CSARLDQNTGELFF. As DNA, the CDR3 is TGCAGTGCTAGATTGGATCAGAACACCGGGGAGCTGTTTTTT.